The present entry profiles one TCR beta chain with its context. This clonotype showed up many times. The target of this receptor is not known. The record has no base qualities; no much larger clone is one base away. The memory CD4+ T cell population was isolated based on a CD4+CD45RO+CD25- phenotype. Tregs, naive and memory CD4+ T cells from tumor, blood and ipsilateral draining lymph nodes of 5 or 6 breast cancer patients underwent full-length TCR alpha and beta sequencing. Tumor tissue and lymph nodes from ipsilateral axillary dissection were perfused with PBS, minced and digested with collagenase I and hyaluronidase. Ficoll density gradient centrifugation was used to isolate mononuclear cells from lymph nodes or from roughly 51 ml of peripheral blood. A purity exceeding 90% was confirmed by FACS for the sorted cell populations. CDR1 and CDR2 are drawn from the germline V gene: LGHNA, YNFKEQ. The CDR3 runs 16 amino acids, cysteine and phenylalanine included. Of the read, only the CDR3 DNA is kept; its 48 bases are in frame from base 1. Trimming costs V 2 bases and J 0 bases, and their ends lie 14 bases apart.

Full-length TCR variable regions were amplified by 5' RACE PCR with constant-region reverse primers, followed by semi-nested PCR with Nested Universal Primer A. The ReliaPrep RNA Cell Miniprep System was used to extract total RNA, which was then reverse transcribed into 5'RACE-ready cDNA with the SMARTer RACE 5'/3' Kit. An Illumina MiSeq was used to sequence the full-length TCR alpha and beta libraries, which had been barcoded with multiplex adaptors. As for the original processing: Sequencing data were pooled across the five patients for each of nine subset-tissue groups and compared by unsupervised clustering of TCR gene usage. The Morisita-Horn index was used to calculate repertoire similarity, with shared sequences weighted according to their contribution to each repertoire. The public reads were run again by TCRdb, first through fastp at Q25 and then through MiXCR, and only productive beta chains were kept. Merged by CDR3 protein, the rows form single entries marked with the most common genes and DNA. The V and J calls shown here were made by TCRdb, not taken from the authors' results. The sample includes just under 65,000 distinct CDR3 sequences, with about 20% observed a single time. The ten largest clones add up to under 3.5% of the sample.

The entry originates in a study (dated by TCRdb to the mid-2010s). Notes on the research overall: The study examined whether tumor-infiltrating Tregs in breast cancer are drawn from blood Tregs or arise in situ by conversion from other CD4+ T cell subsets.

Study-wide findings and limitations: The TCR alpha and beta sequences of tumor-infiltrating Tregs showed the greatest overlap with tumor naive CD4+ T cells, followed by blood naive CD4+ T cells. In terms of TCR gene usage, tumor memory CD4+ T cells clustered together with blood and lymph node memory CD4+ cells, as well as with lymph node naive CD4+ cells. The validation in the larger cohort was limited to a single TCR beta V-J rearrangement instead of whole repertoires.

The chain uses TRBV4-2 and TRBJ2-7; the D gene is possibly TRBD1, with 5 bases matching. The TCR originated in a female donor with breast cancer. The sequencing input was memory CD4+ T cells sorted from a lymph node. Taken with the paper, the label for cell subset or site translates to: memory CD4+ T cells, CD4+CD45RO+CD25-. The CDR3 in this case is CASSQRGRAGSYEQYF. The sequence in DNA is TGTGCCAGCAGCCAAAGGGGCAGGGCCGGCTCCTACGAGCAGTACTTC.